This T cell receptor (beta chain) was documented in a study of blood T cells in healthy people across ages. Findings and limits, study-wide: The percentage of naive T cells correlated strongly with TCR beta diversity.

Alongside a J-beta primer mix, a sample-barcoded 5' primer served in a second PCR lasting roughly 7 to 12 cycles. TCRdb re-derived calls from the 5' RACE reads in MiXCR, one entry per CDR3 protein. Of some 1.1 million distinct CDR3 sequences listed, approximately 38% are singletons. Turning to this clonotype: Its matching antigen is unknown.

The sample taken for sequencing was blood. The receptor was derived from a young man in good health.

The CDR3 DNA follows: TGTGCCAGCAGCCCCTTCCAGGGCACCGGGGAGCTGTTTTTT. Translation: CASSPFQGTGELFF. The chain joins TRBV9 to TRBJ2-2; D perhaps matches TRBD1 (5 bases). This CDR3 spans 14 amino acids. Germline V gives CDR1 SGDLS, CDR2 YYNGEE. V lost 4 bases and J 4 bases, leaving 11 bases between the germline ends.